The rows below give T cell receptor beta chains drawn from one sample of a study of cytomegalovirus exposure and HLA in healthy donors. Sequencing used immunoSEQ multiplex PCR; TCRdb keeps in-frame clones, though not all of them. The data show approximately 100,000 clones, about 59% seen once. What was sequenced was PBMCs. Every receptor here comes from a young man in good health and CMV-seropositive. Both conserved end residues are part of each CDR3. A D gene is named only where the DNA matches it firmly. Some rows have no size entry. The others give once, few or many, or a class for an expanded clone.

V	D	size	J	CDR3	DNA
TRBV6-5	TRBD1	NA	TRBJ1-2	CASPGGKKGYTF	TGTGCCAGCCCAGGGGGGAAAAAAGGCTACACCTTC
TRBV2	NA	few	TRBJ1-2	CASSNSLLDYGYTF	TGTGCCAGCAGTAACAGCCTGCTCGACTATGGCTACACCTTC
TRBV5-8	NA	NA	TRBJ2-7	CASSWPGKTYEQYF	TGTGCCAGCAGCTGGCCGGGAAAAACCTACGAGCAGTACTTC
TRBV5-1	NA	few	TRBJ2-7	CASSSTGQQYF	TGCGCCAGCAGCTCGACAGGACAGCAGTACTTC
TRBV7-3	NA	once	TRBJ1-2	CASSLTFFGREGDYGYTF	TGTGCCAGCAGCTTAACGTTCTTCGGCAGGGAGGGGGACTATGGCTACACCTTC
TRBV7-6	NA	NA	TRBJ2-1	CASSPTGKEQFF	TGTGCCAGCAGCCCCACAGGGAAAGAGCAGTTCTTC
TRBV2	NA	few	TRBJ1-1	CARGHQAFF	TGTGCCCGTGGACATCAAGCTTTCTTT
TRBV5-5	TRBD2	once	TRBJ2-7	CASSPTSGSYEQYF	TGTGCCAGCAGCCCGACTAGCGGATCCTACGAGCAGTACTTC
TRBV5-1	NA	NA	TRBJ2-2	CASTSRGTGELFF	TGCGCCAGCACGAGTAGGGGCACCGGGGAGCTGTTTTTT
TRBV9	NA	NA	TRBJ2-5	CASSPRLAETQYF	TGTGCCAGCAGCCCGAGGTTGGCAGAGACCCAGTACTTC
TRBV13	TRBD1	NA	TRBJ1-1	CASSLSSGGWGTEAFF	TGTGCCAGCAGCTTGTCATCAGGGGGTTGGGGCACTGAAGCTTTCTTT
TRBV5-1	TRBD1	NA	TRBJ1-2	CASSLGQGSGYGYTF	TGCGCCAGCAGCTTGGGACAGGGTAGTGGCTATGGCTACACCTTC
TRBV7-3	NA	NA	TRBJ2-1	CASSSTRASEEQFF	TGTGCCAGCAGCTCAACCCGCGCGAGTGAAGAGCAGTTCTTC
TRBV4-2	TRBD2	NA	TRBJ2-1	CASSQVAAGGYNEQFF	TGTGCCAGCAGCCAAGTTGCAGCGGGGGGCTACAATGAGCAGTTCTTC
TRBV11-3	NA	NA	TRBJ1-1	CASRASPGAFF	TGTGCCAGCAGGGCCAGCCCGGGAGCTTTCTTT
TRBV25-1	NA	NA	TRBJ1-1	CASSEPGGATEAFF	TGTGCCAGCAGTGAGCCCGGAGGGGCCACTGAAGCTTTCTTT